This T cell receptor beta chain is drawn from a study of siplizumab effects on memory and regulatory T cells. Notes on the study in general: About 75-95% of proliferating CD4+ or CD8+ clones had no assignable naive or memory phenotype.

The germline V gene encodes CDR1 LNHDA and CDR2 SQIVND (reference sequence). The CDR3 length is 19 residues. Trimming at V came to 3 bases and at J to 2 bases, leaving 17 bases not matched to a gene. Note on this clone: Its antigen is not known.

The method was immunoSEQ multiplex PCR; TCRdb's version includes in-frame clones alone and lacks a portion of them. The sample records about 82,000 clones, approximately 90% being singletons. The sample comprised Tregs sorted from blood. The TCR was taken from a human donor in good health. This rearrangement joins TRBV19 to TRBJ2-5; 8 bases line up with TRBD1. CDR3 DNA: TGTGCCAGTAGTATCGGATGGCTGAACCTACAGGGGGTACAAGAGACCCAGTACTTC. It encodes CASSIGWLNLQGVQETQYF.